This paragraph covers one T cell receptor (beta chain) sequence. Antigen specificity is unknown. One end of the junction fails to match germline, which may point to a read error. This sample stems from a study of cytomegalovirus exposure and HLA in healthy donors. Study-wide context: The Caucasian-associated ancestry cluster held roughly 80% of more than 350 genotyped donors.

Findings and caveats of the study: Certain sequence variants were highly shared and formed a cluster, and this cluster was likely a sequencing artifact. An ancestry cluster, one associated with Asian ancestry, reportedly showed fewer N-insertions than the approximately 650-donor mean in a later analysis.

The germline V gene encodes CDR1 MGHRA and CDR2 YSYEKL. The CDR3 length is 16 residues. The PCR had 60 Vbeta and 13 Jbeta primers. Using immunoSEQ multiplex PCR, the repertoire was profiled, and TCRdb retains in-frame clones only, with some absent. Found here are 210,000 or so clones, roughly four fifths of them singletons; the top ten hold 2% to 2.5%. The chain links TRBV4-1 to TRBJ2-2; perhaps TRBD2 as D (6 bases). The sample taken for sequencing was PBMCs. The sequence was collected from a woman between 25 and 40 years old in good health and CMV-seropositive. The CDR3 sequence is CASSPRRGANTEELFF. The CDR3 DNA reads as TGCGCCAGCAGCCCCAGGCGGGGCGCGAACACCGAGGAGCTGTTTTTT.